This TCR beta chain was captured by sequencing in a study of cytomegalovirus exposure and HLA in healthy donors. Study-level findings and limits: Presence/absence analyses supposed approximately even sequencing depth among donors. Later, an analysis showed that TCR beta chains associated with HLA were more clonally expanded than others that were equally common.

Vbeta (60) and Jbeta (13) primers were used in the PCR. The method was immunoSEQ multiplex PCR; TCRdb's version includes in-frame clones alone and lacks a portion of them. Here the sample spans 150,000 to 200,000 clones, approximately 80% being singletons. Details on this clone: The antigen is not known.

V lost 5 bases and J lost 2, with 16 bases in between. The CDR3 totals 15 residues. CDR1 and CDR2 (germline): SGHDN, FVKESK. The receptor was isolated from a woman in her thirties in good health and CMV-seropositive. This chain connects TRBV14 to TRBJ2-7, with a tentative D call TRBD2 (7 bases). The sequenced sample was PBMCs. The CDR3 reads CASSLRQAGAYEQYF. The DNA of the CDR3 is TGTGCCAGCAGCTTAAGACAGGCGGGGGCCTACGAGCAGTACTTC.